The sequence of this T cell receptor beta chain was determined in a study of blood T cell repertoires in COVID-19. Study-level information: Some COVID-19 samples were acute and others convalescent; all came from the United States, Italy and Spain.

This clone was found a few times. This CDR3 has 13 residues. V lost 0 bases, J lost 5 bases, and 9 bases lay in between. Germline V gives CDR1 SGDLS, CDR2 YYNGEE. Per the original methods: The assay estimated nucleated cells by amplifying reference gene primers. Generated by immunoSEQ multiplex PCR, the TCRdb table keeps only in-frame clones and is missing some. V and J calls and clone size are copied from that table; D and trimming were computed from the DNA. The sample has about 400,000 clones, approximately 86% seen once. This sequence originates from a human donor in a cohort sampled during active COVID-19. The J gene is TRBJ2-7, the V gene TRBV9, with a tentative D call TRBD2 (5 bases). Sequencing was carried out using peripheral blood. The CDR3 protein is CASSVAGTDEQYF. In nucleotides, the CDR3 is TGTGCCAGCAGCGTAGCGGGAACAGACGAGCAGTACTTC.